The next 24 T cell receptor beta chains were all read from a single sample in a study of neurological immune-mediated disorders. The time point: longitudinal time-point 1 (baseline). TCRdb re-analysed the 5' RACE reads in MiXCR, keeping a single row per CDR3 protein. The sample shows 64,000 or so distinct CDR3 sequences, roughly 10% of them seen only once. Sequenced material: PBMCs. The receptors derive from a man aged 30-40 years in good health.

This clonotype was seen repeatedly, ten times or more. The junction does not match germline at one end; this may be a read error. The DNA for the CDR3 is TGTGCCAGTATAGGGACCGCCTATGAGCAGTACTTC. Residues: CASIGTAYEQYF. The chain uses TRBV28 and TRBJ2-7; D may correspond to TRBD1 or TRBD2 (5 bases each). Looked up from germline, CDR1 is MDHEN and CDR2 is SYDVKM. The CDR3 is made up of 12 amino acids. The full variable domain, its missing parts supplied by reference TRBV28 and TRBJ2-7, is DVKVTQSSRYLVKRTGEKVFLECVQDMDHENMFWYRQDPGLGLRLIYFSYDVKMKEKGDIPEGYSVSREKKERFSLILESASTNQTSMYLCASIGTAYEQYFGPGTRLTVT.

At least ten counts were recorded for this clonotype. V is TRBV20-1 and J is TRBJ2-1, with no clear D. Germline assignment: CDR1 DFQATT and CDR2 SNEGSKA (reference sequence). Trimming shortened V by 1 base and J by 7 bases, and 14 bases separated the two germline ends. This CDR3 has 14 amino acids. CDR3 DNA: TGCAGTGCTAGAGCCGGGTCCCAACAGAATGAGCAGTTCTTC. It codes for CSARAGSQQNEQFF.

In regard to this clonotype: This could be a read error, since a much larger clone is one nucleotide away. The DNA of the CDR3 is TGCAGTGCTGCCGAGACAGGGACCTACGAGCAGTACTTC. Its translation is CSAAETGTYEQYF. The chain couples TRBV20-1 to TRBJ2-7, with 7 positions matching TRBD1. Germline CDR1 DFQATT, CDR2 SNEGSKA (reference sequence). J was trimmed by 2 bases and V by 5 bases; bases with no gene match: 6. The CDR3 contains 13 residues.

This clonotype was found many times. The CDR3 DNA reads as TGCGCCAGCAGTGGAGGGCCCGATTCACCCCTCCACTTT. This translates into CASSGGPDSPLHF. The chain uses TRBV10-1 and TRBJ1-6; D call uncertain. V was cut by 4 bases and J by 8 bases, with 9 bases left in between. This CDR3 contains 13 residues. Germline CDR1 WNHNN, CDR2 SYGVQD (reference sequence).

The V call is TRBV29-1, the J call TRBJ2-7, with D unclear. This CDR3 spans 13 amino acids. The V gene lost 1 base and the J gene lost 1 base, with 8 bases spanning the gap. CDR1 is SQVTM, CDR2 ANQGSEA, per germline. The CDR3 nucleotides are TGCAGCGTTGAAGGGTGGGGTTCCTACGAGCAGTACTTC. It codes for CSVEGWGSYEQYF.

This clonotype was seen once. Here the CDR3 omits its conserved ending phenylalanine or tryptophan, so a read error is the likely source. V gene TRBV29-1 combines with J gene TRBJ1-2; no definite D call. Trimming left V 6 bases short and J 3 bases short, with 11 bases between. The CDR3 sequence is 12 residues long. CDR1 is SQVTM, CDR2 ANQGSEA, per germline. The CDR3 spells CSVDVKYYGYTL. The CDR3 bases are TGCAGCGTGGACGTGAAATACTATGGCTACACCTTA.

As to this clonotype: A read error may be the cause here, since a much bigger clone is one base away. The genes are TRBV28 and TRBJ1-4; the D gene is possibly TRBD1 (5 bases). This CDR3 has 14 residues. The ends were cut back, 5 bases at V and 7 bases at J, with 14 bases in the middle. Germline loops: CDR1 MDHEN, CDR2 SYDVKM. The CDR3 DNA follows: TGTGCCAGCAGTCCCGGGGGATTCGTTGAAAAACTGTTTTTT. Its translation is CASSPGGFVEKLFF.

The table lists this clonotype with many counts. The chain joins TRBV6-2 or TRBV6-3 to TRBJ2-1; D is ambiguous. The germline V gene encodes CDR1 MNHEY and CDR2 SVGEGT. The CDR3 is 16 residues long. The germline V and J ends were trimmed by 2 bases and 3 bases, with 14 bases remaining between them. The CDR3 DNA sequence: TGTGCCAGCAGTTACGGCCTGGGCCTGGGCTACAATGAGCAGTTCTTC. Translated, it gives CASSYGLGLGYNEQFF.

This clonotype was found many times. V is TRBV29-1 and J is TRBJ2-7; D unresolved. V was pared by 0 bases and J by 6 bases, with 9 bases between. Germline values: CDR1 SQVTM, CDR2 ANQGSEA. The CDR3 is 12 residues long. Here the CDR3 DNA reads TGCAGCGTTGAAGAAGGTGGGTTCGAGCAGTACTTC. Translated, it gives CSVEEGGFEQYF.

This rearrangement joins TRBV5-1 to TRBJ2-7; D is tentatively TRBD1 or TRBD2 (5 bases each). Trimming stripped 0 bases from V and 5 bases from J, with 15 bases between. CDR1 and CDR2 (germline): SGHRS, YFSETQ. The CDR3 sequence is 15 residues long. The CDR3: CASSLGGTSPNEQYF. The CDR3 DNA is TGCGCCAGCAGCTTGGGAGGGACCAGCCCTAACGAGCAGTACTTC.

This clonotype was recorded many times. The chain employs TRBV10-3 and TRBJ2-7; 7 bases are shared with TRBD1. This CDR3 has 15 amino acids. Per the germline V gene, CDR1 is ENHRY and CDR2 is SYGVKD. After removal of 0 bases from V and 0 bases from J, the junction contained 2 bases not matched to a gene. CDR3 in DNA: TGTGCCATCAGTGAGTCGACAGGGAGCTCCTACGAGCAGTACTTC. Translation gives CAISESTGSSYEQYF.

The chain carries TRBV5-1 and TRBJ2-7, with a possible D match to TRBD1 (5 bases). The CDR3 extends over 13 amino acids. Germline CDR1 is SGHRS and CDR2 is YFSETQ. V gave up 1 base and J gave up 3 bases, with 8 bases separating them. CDR3 in amino acids: CASSLQGDYEQYF. CDR3 bases: TGCGCCAGCAGCTTGCAAGGGGACTACGAGCAGTACTTC.

The genes are TRBV14 and TRBJ1-1, with D maybe TRBD1 (5 bases). In germline, CDR1 is SGHDN, CDR2 FVKESK. The CDR3 totals 16 residues. Trimming cost V 1 base and J 7 bases, with 19 bases left between them. CDR3 sequence (DNA): TGTGCCAGCAGCCAAGCCAGGGCAGATTGGGGCGGTGAAGCTTTCTTT. Its protein product is CASSQARADWGGEAFF.

The chain combines TRBV3-1 with TRBJ2-3, with D tentatively TRBD2 (6 bases). Germline CDR1 is LGHDT and CDR2 is YNNKEL (reference sequence). The CDR3 runs to 13 residues. The CDR3 sequence: CVSKAMGGDTQYF. For the CDR3, the DNA is TGTGTCTCCAAGGCGATGGGGGGAGATACGCAGTATTTT.

This clonotype has ten or more counts. This chain links TRBV12-3 or TRBV12-4 with TRBJ2-7, with TRBD2 matching 8 bases. CDR3 length equals 15 residues. V shed 5 bases, J shed 3 bases, and the junction held 9 bases outside the gene matches. CDR3 amino acids: CASSPPSGGGYEQYF. The CDR3 DNA reads as TGTGCCAGCAGTCCTCCAAGCGGGGGCGGCTACGAGCAGTACTTC.

In its sample, this clonotype ranks as medium-sized. The chain employs TRBV5-1 and TRBJ1-5; D is perhaps TRBD1 (5 bases). CDR1 and CDR2 from the germline V gene are SGHRS and YFSETQ. Deletions cut 4 bases from V and 2 bases from J, with 19 bases between. This CDR3 is 17 amino acids long. CDR3: CASSPNAWEQGNQPQHF. DNA of the CDR3: TGCGCCAGCAGCCCGAACGCTTGGGAACAGGGCAATCAGCCCCAGCATTTT.

This clonotype was detected ten times or more. This rearrangement joins TRBV20-1 to TRBJ2-1; TRBD2 agrees at 14 bases. CDR3 size: 15 residues. The V and J ends lost 5 bases and 7 bases, in that order; junction bases with no gene match: 7. Germline loops: CDR1 DFQATT, CDR2 SNEGSKA (reference sequence). The CDR3 here is CSAWTSGRRSNEQFF. The CDR3 DNA follows: TGCAGTGCTTGGACTAGCGGGAGGAGAAGTAATGAGCAGTTCTTC.

This clonotype was counted at least ten times. The chain links TRBV7-6 to TRBJ2-2; D may be TRBD1 (6 bases). The V end was cut by 5 bases, the J end by 6 bases, with 16 bases between. CDR1 and CDR2 (germline): SGHVS, FNYEAQ. This CDR3 region has 15 residues. CDR3 amino acids: CASSADRPGAGELFF. CDR3 in DNA: TGTGCCAGCAGCGCCGACAGGCCTGGCGCCGGGGAGCTGTTTTTT.

This clonotype was recorded at least ten times. V gene TRBV5-1 combines with J gene TRBJ2-3; D call uncertain. The CDR3 length is 14 residues. V lost 0 bases and J lost 2, with 7 bases in between. Germline-derived CDR1 and CDR2 are SGHRS and YFSETQ. CDR3 amino acids: CASSLAPITDTQYF. CDR3 coding DNA: TGCGCCAGCAGCTTGGCCCCCATCACAGATACGCAGTATTTT.

This clonotype was seen a handful of times. Just one base apart from a much larger clone, this may be a read error. The V gene is TRBV4-2, the J gene TRBJ2-2, with 8 bases that match TRBD2. V lost 5 bases and J lost 0; bases outside the gene matches: 8. The CDR3 is made up of 17 amino acids. Germline V gene sequence: CDR1 LGHNA, CDR2 YNFKEQ. CDR3 amino acids: CASSTTSGLTNTGELFF. CDR3 nucleotide sequence: TGTGCCAGCAGCACCACTAGCGGATTAACGAACACCGGGGAGCTGTTTTTT.

This clonotype has just a few counts. V is TRBV10-3 and J is TRBJ2-3, with no clear D. This CDR3 has 14 residues. CDR1 and CDR2 from the germline V gene are ENHRY and SYGVKD. With 4 bases removed from V and 0 bases from J, the gap between germline ends came to 8 bases. The CDR3 is CAISVASSTDTQYF. The CDR3, as DNA: TGTGCCATCAGTGTCGCGTCAAGCACAGATACGCAGTATTTT.

The chain links TRBV28 to TRBJ1-1; weak D call: TRBD1 (6 bases). V shed 3 bases and J shed 7 bases, with 18 bases lying between them. This CDR3 is 15 amino acids long. CDR1 and CDR2 from the germline V gene are MDHEN and SYDVKM. The CDR3 bases are TGTGCCAGCAGTTTTCCACAGGGAAGTAGCATTGAAGCTTTCTTT. Translated, it gives CASSFPQGSSIEAFF.

The chain recombines TRBV4-3 with TRBJ1-5; D ambiguous. CDR1 is LGHNA and CDR2 is YSLEER in the germline V gene. Trimming cost V 1 base and J 7 bases, with 8 bases left between them. This CDR3 has 13 amino acids. The CDR3 nucleotides read TGCGCCAGCAGCCAAGGATGGAGGCAGCCCCAGCATTTT. Its translation is CASSQGWRQPQHF.

A remark on this clonotype: This may arise from a read error, as a much more abundant clone is one base away. This chain uses TRBV14 with TRBJ1-2; D gene unclear. From germline, CDR1 is SGHDN and CDR2 FVKESK. CDR3 length: 13 amino acids. CDR3 sequence (DNA): TGTGCCAGCAGCACTTTTACTAACTATGGCCACACCTTC. Protein product: CASSTFTNYGHTF. Filled out from reference TRBV14 and TRBJ1-2, the complete variable domain reads EAGVTQFPSHSVIEKGQTVTLRCDPISGHDNLYWYRRVMGKEIKFLLHFVKESKQDESGMPNNRFLAERTGGTYSTLKVQPAELEDSGVYFCASSTFTNYGHTFGSGTRLTVV.